Listed here are 12 T cell receptor beta chains from one sample, sequenced in a study of identical twins. Each CDR3 protein is one row after TCRdb ran MiXCR on the 5' RACE reads. The sample lists 15,000 to 20,000 distinct CDR3 sequences, about two thirds occurring once. The sequenced sample was memory (CD45RO+) T cells sorted from blood. Source of these receptors: a woman aged 18 to 35 in good health. This table probably holds off-target reads from a library built for another chain.

V gene TRBV20-1 combines with J gene TRBJ2-1, with D perhaps matching TRBD2 (5 bases). CDR1 DFQATT and CDR2 SNEGSKA come from the germline V gene (reference sequence). Between the trimmed V and J ends, which lost 4 bases and 9 bases, there was a span of 19 bases. The CDR3 loop spans 14 amino acids. In DNA form, the CDR3 reads TGCAGTGCTACGGGCGAGCGGCTGGGCCCTGAGCAGTTCTTC. Residues: CSATGERLGPEQFF.

The rearrangement uses TRBV29-1 and TRBJ2-1; TRBD2 agrees at 7 bases. The CDR3 loop spans 12 amino acids. V dropped 7 bases and J dropped 6; count of bases not matched to a gene: 6. Germline CDR1 is SQVTM and CDR2 is ANQGSEA. CDR3 sequence (DNA): TGCAGCGCCGAAGCGGGATCCAATGAGCAGTTCTTC. The encoded protein is CSAEAGSNEQFF.

This clonotype was seen more than once but under ten times. This chain connects TRBV7-3 to TRBJ2-3, with 12 positions matching TRBD2. Germline V gene data show CDR1 as SGHTA and CDR2 as FQGTGA. V gave up 1 base and J gave up 3 bases; unmatched junction bases: 5. The CDR3 is made up of 17 amino acids. In nucleotides, the CDR3 is TGTGCCAGCAGCTTAAGCCCCGGGACTAGCGGGACAGATACGCAGTATTTT. Translated, it gives CASSLSPGTSGTDTQYF.

J is TRBJ2-5 and V is TRBV20-1; D remains ambiguous. The CDR3 contains 11 residues. The germline V gene has CDR1 DFQATT and CDR2 SNEGSKA (reference sequence). Trimming removed 3 bases from V and 4 bases from J, with 6 bases in between. As DNA, the CDR3 is TGCAGTGCTAGTGGTGTAGAGACCCAGTACTTC. Translating gives CSASGVETQYF.

This clonotype was recorded once. The CDR3 is CASSLETANWVETQYF. The CDR3 nucleotides are TGTGCCAGCAGCTTAGAGACAGCAAACTGGGTAGAGACCCAGTACTTC. The rearrangement joins TRBV7-6 to TRBJ2-5; TRBD1 might be the D (5 bases). Germline CDR1 SGHVS, CDR2 FNYEAQ. The V gene lost 1 base and the J gene lost 4 bases, with 16 bases spanning the gap. This CDR3 is built from 16 residues.

This clonotype occurred once. This chain links TRBV18 with TRBJ2-1; TRBD1 is a possible D gene (5 bases). Germline values: CDR1 KGHSH, CDR2 LQKENI. The ends were cut back, 0 bases at V and 8 bases at J, with 20 bases in the middle. The CDR3 is made up of 17 amino acids. CDR3 bases: TGTGCCAGCTCACCACCTCGACCAGGGCCTACAGGCGATGAGCAGTTCTTC. This translates into CASSPPRPGPTGDEQFF.

The chain has TRBV20-1 and TRBJ2-7; TRBD1 agrees at 9 bases. V gave up 3 bases and J gave up 2 bases; unmatched junction bases: 2. This CDR3 has 13 amino acids. The V gene's germline CDR1 is DFQATT and CDR2 SNEGSKA (reference sequence). CDR3 in DNA: TGCAGTGCTAGCGGACAGGGGCCCTACGAGCAGTACTTC. This sequence encodes CSASGQGPYEQYF.

V and J are TRBV24-1 and TRBJ2-7; D might be TRBD1 (5 bases). The V end was cut by 4 bases, the J end by 4 bases, with 7 bases between. The CDR3 spans 12 residues. Germline CDR1 KGHDR, CDR2 SFDVKD. The CDR3 bases are TGTGCCACCAGTGAACAGGTTTACGAGCAGTACTTC. This codes for CATSEQVYEQYF.

J is TRBJ1-5 and V is TRBV20-1, with a possible D match to TRBD1 (5 bases). V was clipped by 6 bases and J by 7 bases, with 16 bases between them. From germline, CDR1 is DFQATT and CDR2 SNEGSKA (reference sequence). The CDR3 has 13 residues. Written as DNA, the CDR3 is TGCAGTGCCGTCCAGGCAGGGAACCAGCCCCAGCATTTT. Translation: CSAVQAGNQPQHF.

The chain employs TRBV19 and TRBJ1-1; D unclear. Trimming took 7 bases from V and 1 from J, leaving 13 bases between them. The length of the CDR3 is 14 residues. Germline CDR1 and CDR2: LNHDA and SQIVND (reference sequence). The CDR3 nucleotides are TGTGCCAGTATCCGATCAGGTCGGAACACTGAAGCTTTCTTT. Encoded protein: CASIRSGRNTEAFF. Together with reference TRBV19 and TRBJ1-1, the CDR3 gives the full variable domain: DGGITQSPKYLFRKEGQNVTLSCEQNLNHDAMYWYRQDPGQGLRLIYYSQIVNDFQKGDIAEGYSVSREKKESFPLTVTSAQKNPTAFYLCASIRSGRNTEAFFGQGTRLTVV.

J is TRBJ2-3 and V is TRBV6-2 or TRBV6-3, with D unclear. The V end lost 8 bases, the J end lost 1 base, and 19 bases lay between the germline ends. Germline V gene data show CDR1 as MNHEY and CDR2 as SVGEGT. This CDR3 spans 16 amino acids. The CDR3 nucleotides are TGTGCCAGCTACGCTTTTGGCGGCATGGGCACAGATACGCAGTATTTT. It specifies CASYAFGGMGTDTQYF.

In this sample, this clonotype turned up once. This chain connects TRBV4-3 to TRBJ2-2; D is unclear. The CDR3 loop spans 14 amino acids. In germline, CDR1 is LGHNA, CDR2 YSLEER. V lost 3 bases and J 7 bases, leaving 12 bases between the germline ends. CDR3 DNA sequence: TGCGCCAGCAGCCAGGCCTTAGTTGGCGGGGAGCTGTTTTTT. Amino acid sequence: CASSQALVGGELFF.